This TCR beta chain emerged from a study of vaccination and CD4 T cells after COVID-19. Study-wide context: Convalescent cases consisted of six males and four females, of whom two were Hispanic.

The CDR3 length is 13 residues. V gave up 10 bases and J gave up 7 bases, with 14 bases separating them. The treatment was: approximately 10-day PBMC culture with coronavirus spike peptide pools or control peptides (ViraFEST assay). Expansion of antigen-specific T cells with peptide pools by ViraFEST preceded sequencing of TCRs. As regards this clonotype: Its antigen is as yet unknown.

The Oncomine TCR Beta short-read assay generated sequence data from the DNA of cultured CD4+ T cells. From the PCR reads, TCRdb called clonotypes with MiXCR, one entry per CDR3 protein. Of fewer than 4,500 distinct CDR3 sequences listed, around 32% are singletons. General study points: Convalescent patients displayed spike mono-reactivity in 304 of 307 vaccine-specific clones.

The receptor was isolated from a human donor who had recovered from COVID-19. V is TRBV12-3 or TRBV12-4 and J is TRBJ1-6; D is ambiguous. Sequenced: CD4+ T cells from blood, cultured in vitro. The CDR3 loop reads CATSLLGNSPLHF. CDR3 nucleotide sequence: TGTGCCACCAGCCTCCTCGGGAATTCACCCCTCCACTTT.